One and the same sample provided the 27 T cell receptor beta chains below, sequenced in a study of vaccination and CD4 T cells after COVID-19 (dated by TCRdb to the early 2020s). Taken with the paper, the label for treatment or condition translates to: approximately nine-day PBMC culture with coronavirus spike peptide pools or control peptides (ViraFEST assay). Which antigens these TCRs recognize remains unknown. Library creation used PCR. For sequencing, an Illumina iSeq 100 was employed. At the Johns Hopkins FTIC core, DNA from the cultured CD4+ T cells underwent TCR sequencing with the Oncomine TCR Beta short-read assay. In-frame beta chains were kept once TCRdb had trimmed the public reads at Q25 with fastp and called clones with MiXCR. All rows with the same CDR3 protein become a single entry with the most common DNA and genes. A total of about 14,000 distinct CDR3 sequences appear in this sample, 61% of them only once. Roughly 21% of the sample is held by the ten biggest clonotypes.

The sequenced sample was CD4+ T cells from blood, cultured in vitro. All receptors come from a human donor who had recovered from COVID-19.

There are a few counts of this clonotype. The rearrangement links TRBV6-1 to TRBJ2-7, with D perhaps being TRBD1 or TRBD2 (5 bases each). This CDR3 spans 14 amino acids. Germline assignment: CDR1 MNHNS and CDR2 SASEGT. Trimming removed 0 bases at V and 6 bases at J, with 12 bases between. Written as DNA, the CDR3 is TGTGCCAGCAGTGAAGCGCTGGGGGTTAGCGAGCAGTACTTC. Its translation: CASSEALGVSEQYF.

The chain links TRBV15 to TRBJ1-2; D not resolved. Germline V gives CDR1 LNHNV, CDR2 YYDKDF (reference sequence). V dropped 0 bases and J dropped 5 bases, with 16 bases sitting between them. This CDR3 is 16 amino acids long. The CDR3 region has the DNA TGTGCCACCAGCAGAGATCGGCCGGGGAGTTTATATGGCTACACCTTC. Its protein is CATSRDRPGSLYGYTF.

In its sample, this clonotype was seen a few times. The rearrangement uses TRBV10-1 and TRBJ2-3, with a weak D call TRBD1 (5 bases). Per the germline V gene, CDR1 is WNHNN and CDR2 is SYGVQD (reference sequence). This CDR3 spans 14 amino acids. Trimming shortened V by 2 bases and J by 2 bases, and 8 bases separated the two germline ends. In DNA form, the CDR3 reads TGCGCCAGCAGTGAGGGCAGGGACACAGATACGCAGTATTTT. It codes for CASSEGRDTDTQYF.

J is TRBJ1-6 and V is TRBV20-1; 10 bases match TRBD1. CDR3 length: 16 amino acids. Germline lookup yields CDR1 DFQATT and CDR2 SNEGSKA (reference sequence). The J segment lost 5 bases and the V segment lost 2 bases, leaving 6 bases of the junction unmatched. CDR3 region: CSARRTGTGDNSPLHF. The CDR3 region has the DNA TGCAGTGCTAGACGAACCGGGACAGGGGATAATTCACCCCTCCACTTT.

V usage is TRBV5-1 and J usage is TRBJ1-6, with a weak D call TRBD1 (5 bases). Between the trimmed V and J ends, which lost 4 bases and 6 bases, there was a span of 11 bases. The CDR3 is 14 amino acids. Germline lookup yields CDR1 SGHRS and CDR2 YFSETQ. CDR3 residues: CASSLGTLNSPLHF. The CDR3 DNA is TGCGCCAGCAGCCTCGGGACGCTTAATTCACCCCTCCACTTT.

The CDR3, as DNA: TGTGCCAGCTCACCACTGGCAGGATCCTACGAGCAGTACTTC. Encoded protein: CASSPLAGSYEQYF. The chain uses TRBV18 and TRBJ2-7, with no clear D. This CDR3 comprises 14 residues. The germline CDR1 and CDR2 sequences are KGHSH and LQKENI. V lost 1 base to trimming and J lost 1 base, with 8 bases between them.

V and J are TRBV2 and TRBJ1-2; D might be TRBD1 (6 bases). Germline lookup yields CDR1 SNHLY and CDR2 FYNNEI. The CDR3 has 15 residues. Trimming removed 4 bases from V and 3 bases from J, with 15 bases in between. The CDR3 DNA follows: TGTGCCAGCAGTGTGGGGCGGAGGGGGTACTATGGCTACACCTTC. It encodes CASSVGRRGYYGYTF.

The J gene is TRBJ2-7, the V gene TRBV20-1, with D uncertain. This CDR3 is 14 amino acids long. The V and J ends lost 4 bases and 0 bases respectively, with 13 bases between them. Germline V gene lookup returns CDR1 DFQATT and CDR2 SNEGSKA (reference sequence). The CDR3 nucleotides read TGCAGTGCTACCCCCCCGCAAGGCTCCTACGAGCAGTACTTC. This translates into CSATPPQGSYEQYF.

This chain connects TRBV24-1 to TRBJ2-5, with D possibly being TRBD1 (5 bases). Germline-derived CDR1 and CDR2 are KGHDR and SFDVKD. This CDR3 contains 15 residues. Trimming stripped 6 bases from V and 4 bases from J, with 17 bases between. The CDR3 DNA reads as TGTGCCACCAGTCCTGGGCAGGGTGTAGGAGAGACCCAGTACTTC. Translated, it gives CATSPGQGVGETQYF.

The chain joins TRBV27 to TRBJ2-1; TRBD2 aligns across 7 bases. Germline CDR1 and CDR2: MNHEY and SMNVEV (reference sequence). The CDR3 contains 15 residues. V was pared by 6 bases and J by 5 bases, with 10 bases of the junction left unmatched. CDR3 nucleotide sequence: TGTGCCAGCAGCCCATCAAGCGGGACCGACAATGAGCAGTTCTTC. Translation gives CASSPSSGTDNEQFF.

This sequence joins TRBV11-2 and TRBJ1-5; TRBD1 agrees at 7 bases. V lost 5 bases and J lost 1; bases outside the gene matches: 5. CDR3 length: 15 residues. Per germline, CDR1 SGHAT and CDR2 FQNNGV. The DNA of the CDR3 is TGTGCCAGCAGCCCTACAGGGGCAAGCAATCAGCCCCAGCATTTT. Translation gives CASSPTGASNQPQHF.

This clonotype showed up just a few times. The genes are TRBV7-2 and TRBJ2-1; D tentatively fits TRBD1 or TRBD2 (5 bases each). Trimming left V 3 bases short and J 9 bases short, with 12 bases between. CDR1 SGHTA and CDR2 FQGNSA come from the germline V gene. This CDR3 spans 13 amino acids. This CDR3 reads CASSFTGAGEQFF. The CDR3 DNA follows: TGTGCCAGCAGCTTCACCGGGGCGGGTGAGCAGTTCTTC.

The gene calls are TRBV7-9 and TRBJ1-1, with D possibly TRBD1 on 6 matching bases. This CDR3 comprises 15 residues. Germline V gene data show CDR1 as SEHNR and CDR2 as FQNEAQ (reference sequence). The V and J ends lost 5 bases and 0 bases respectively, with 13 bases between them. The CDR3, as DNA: TGTGCCAGCAGCGCTTCAGGGGTCATGAACACTGAAGCTTTCTTT. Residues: CASSASGVMNTEAFF.

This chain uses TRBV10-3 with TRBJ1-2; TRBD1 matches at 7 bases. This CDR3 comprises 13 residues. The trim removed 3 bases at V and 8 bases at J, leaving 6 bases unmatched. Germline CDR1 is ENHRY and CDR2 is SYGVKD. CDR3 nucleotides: TGTGCCATCAGTGAAAGGCAGGGGGTGGGCTACACCTTC. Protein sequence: CAISERQGVGYTF.

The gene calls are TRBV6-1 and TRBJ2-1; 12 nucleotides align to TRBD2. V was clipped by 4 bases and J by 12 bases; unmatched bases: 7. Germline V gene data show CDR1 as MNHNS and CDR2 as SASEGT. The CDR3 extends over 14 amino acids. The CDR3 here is CASSVGLAGQWQFF. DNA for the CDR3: TGTGCCAGCAGTGTAGGACTAGCGGGACAATGGCAGTTCTTC.

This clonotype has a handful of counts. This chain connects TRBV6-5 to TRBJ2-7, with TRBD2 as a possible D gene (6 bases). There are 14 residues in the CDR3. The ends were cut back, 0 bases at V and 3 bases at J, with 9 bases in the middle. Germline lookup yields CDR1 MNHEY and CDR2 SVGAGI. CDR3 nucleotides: TGTGCCAGCAGTTACTCGCGGGACCGCTACGAGCAGTACTTC. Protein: CASSYSRDRYEQYF.

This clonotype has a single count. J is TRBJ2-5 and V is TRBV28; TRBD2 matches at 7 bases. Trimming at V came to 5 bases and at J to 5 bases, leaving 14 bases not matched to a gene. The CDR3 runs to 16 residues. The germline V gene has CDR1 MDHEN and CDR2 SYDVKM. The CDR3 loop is CASSDTFGLGYETQYF. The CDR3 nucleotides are TGTGCCAGCAGTGACACTTTTGGACTAGGATACGAGACCCAGTACTTC.

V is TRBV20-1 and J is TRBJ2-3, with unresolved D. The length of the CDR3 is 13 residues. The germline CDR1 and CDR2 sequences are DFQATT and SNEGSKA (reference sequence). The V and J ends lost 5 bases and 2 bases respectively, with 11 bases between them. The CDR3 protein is CSAEPGLTDTQYF. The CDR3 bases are TGCAGTGCTGAACCAGGTCTCACAGATACGCAGTATTTT.

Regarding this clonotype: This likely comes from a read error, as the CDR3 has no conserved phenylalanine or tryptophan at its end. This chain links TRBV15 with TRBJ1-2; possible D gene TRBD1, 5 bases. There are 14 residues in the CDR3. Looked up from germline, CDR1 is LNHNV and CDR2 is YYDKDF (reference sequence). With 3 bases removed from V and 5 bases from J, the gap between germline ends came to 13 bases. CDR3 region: CATSRAGTAYGYTS. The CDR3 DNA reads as TGTGCCACCAGCAGGGCTGGGACGGCATATGGCTACACCTCC.

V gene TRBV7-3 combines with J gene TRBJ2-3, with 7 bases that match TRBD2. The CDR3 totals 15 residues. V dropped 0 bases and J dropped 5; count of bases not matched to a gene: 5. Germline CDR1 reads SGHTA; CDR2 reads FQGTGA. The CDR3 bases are TGTGCCAGCAGCTTAACGGGAGGGAGGGGAGATACGCAGTATTTT. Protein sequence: CASSLTGGRGDTQYF. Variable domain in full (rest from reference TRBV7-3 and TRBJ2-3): GAGVSQTPSNKVTEKGKYVELRCDPISGHTALYWYRQSLGQGPEFLIYFQGTGAADDSGLPNDRFFAVRPEGSVSTLKIQRTERGDSAVYLCASSLTGGRGDTQYFGPGTRLTVL.

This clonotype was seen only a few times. The DNA of the CDR3 is TGTGCCAGCAGCAATGAGCGGGGGGGTGGAGAGACCCAGTACTTC. It translates to CASSNERGGGETQYF. The rearrangement uses TRBV2 and TRBJ2-5; the match to TRBD2 covers 10 bases. J gave up 4 bases and V 6 bases, and 8 bases lay outside the gene matches. This CDR3 is 15 amino acids long. CDR1 and CDR2 from the germline V gene are SNHLY and FYNNEI.

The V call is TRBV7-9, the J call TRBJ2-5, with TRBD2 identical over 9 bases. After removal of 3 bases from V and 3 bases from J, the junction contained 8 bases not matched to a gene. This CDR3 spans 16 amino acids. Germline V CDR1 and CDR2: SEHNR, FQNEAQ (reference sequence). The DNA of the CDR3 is TGTGCCAGCAGCTTTGGGGGGGCTAGCGGGAAAGAGACCCAGTACTTC. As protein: CASSFGGASGKETQYF.

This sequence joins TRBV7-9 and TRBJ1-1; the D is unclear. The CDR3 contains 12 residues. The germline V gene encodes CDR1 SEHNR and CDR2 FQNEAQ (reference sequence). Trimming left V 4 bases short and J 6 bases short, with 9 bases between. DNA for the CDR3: TGTGCCAGCAGCTCTGTGGGCTCTGAAGCTTTCTTT. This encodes CASSSVGSEAFF. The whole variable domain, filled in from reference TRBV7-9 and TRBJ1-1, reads DTGVSQNPRHKITKRGQNVTFRCDPISEHNRLYWYRQTLGQGPEFLTYFQNEAQLEKSRLLSDRFSAERPKGSFSTLEIQRTEQGDSAMYLCASSSVGSEAFFGQGTRLTVV.

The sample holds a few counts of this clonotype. In DNA form, the CDR3 reads TGTGCCAGCAGTGATACCCGACAGCCCCAGTACTTC. Residues: CASSDTRQPQYF. V gene TRBV6-1 combines with J gene TRBJ2-7, with D possibly TRBD1 on 5 matching bases. This CDR3 spans 12 amino acids. V gave up 3 bases and J gave up 10 bases, with 13 bases separating them. CDR1 is MNHNS and CDR2 is SASEGT in the germline V gene.

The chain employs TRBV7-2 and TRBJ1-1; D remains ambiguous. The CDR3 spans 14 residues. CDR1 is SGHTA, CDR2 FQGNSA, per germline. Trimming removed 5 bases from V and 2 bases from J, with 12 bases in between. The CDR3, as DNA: TGTGCCAGCAGCCCCTCCAGCTTCAACACTGAAGCTTTCTTT. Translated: CASSPSSFNTEAFF.

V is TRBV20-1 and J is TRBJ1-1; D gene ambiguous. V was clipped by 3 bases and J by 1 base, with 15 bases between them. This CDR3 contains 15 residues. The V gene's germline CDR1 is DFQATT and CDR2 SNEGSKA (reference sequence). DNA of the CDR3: TGCAGTGCTAGGCCCCCCTCGCGCCAGAACACTGAAGCTTTCTTT. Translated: CSARPPSRQNTEAFF.

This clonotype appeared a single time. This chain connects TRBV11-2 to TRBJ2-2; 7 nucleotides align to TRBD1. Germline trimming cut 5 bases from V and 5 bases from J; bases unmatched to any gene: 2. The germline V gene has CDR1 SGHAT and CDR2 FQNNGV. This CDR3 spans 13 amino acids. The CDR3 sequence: CASSRDRTGELFF. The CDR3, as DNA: TGTGCCAGCAGCCGGGACAGAACCGGGGAGCTGTTTTTT.